This TCR beta chain was identified in a study of T cells expressing NK-cell markers. Study outcomes and limitations: These same clonotypes (in several donors) also led the CD3+CD56-NKG2C+ fraction. NKG2C+ dominant clonotype frequencies in six donors were roughly 1.0-8% of CD8+ T cells.

Germline V lookup: CDR1 LNHNV, CDR2 YYDKDF (reference sequence). The CDR3 has 16 residues. TCRdb processed the 5' RACE reads again and assigns one entry to each CDR3 protein, with no DNA. Its clone listing holds around 550,000 distinct CDR3 sequences. Concerning this clonotype itself: The antigen remains unidentified.

The rearrangement uses TRBV15 and TRBJ1-1. Sequencing was carried out using blood T cells: a sorted CD56 or NKG2C T cell subset, CD4+ or CD8+ T cells, or bulk PBMC T cells (not recorded which). The TCR originated in a young man in good health. Here the CDR3 reads CATSRVGQSMNTEAFF.